The T cell receptor beta chain described here comes from a study of T cells in Graves' hyperthyroidism and ophthalmopathy. In germline, CDR1 is DFQATT, CDR2 SNEGSKA (reference sequence). V shed 5 bases, J shed 0 bases, and the junction held 11 bases outside the gene matches. The CDR3 is 16 amino acids. Amplified TCR beta CDR3 regions derived from RNA transcripts. HTBI primers were used for first-round RT-PCR of the TCR CDR3. TCRdb used MiXCR to reprocess the multiplex PCR reads, holding one entry per CDR3 protein. The sample yields around 300,000 distinct CDR3 sequences, less than 15% seen once. Patients having uncontrolled infection, another autoimmune disease, pregnancy or lactation were not included. This clonotype was seen at least ten times.

The receptor was derived from a woman under 40 with Graves' hyperthyroidism that later progressed to Graves' ophthalmopathy. The sample consisted of blood. The chain joins TRBV20-1 to TRBJ1-1; 8 positions match TRBD1. The CDR3 loop is CSAGQGALRVNTEAFF. The CDR3 region has the DNA TGCAGTGCTGGGCAGGGGGCCCTCCGGGTGAACACTGAAGCTTTCTTT.